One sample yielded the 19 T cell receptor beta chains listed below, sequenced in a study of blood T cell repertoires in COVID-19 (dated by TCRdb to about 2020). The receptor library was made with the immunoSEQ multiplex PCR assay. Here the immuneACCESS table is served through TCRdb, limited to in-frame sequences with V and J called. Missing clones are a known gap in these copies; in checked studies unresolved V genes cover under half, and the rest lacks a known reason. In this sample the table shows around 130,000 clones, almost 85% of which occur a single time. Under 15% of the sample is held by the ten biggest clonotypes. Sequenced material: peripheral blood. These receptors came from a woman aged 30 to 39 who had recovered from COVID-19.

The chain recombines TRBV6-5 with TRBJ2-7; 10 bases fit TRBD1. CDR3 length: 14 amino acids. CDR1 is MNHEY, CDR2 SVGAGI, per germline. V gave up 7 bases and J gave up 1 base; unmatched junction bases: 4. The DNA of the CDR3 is TGTGCCAGCATTAGGGACAGGGGATCCTACGAGCAGTACTTC. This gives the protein CASIRDRGSYEQYF.

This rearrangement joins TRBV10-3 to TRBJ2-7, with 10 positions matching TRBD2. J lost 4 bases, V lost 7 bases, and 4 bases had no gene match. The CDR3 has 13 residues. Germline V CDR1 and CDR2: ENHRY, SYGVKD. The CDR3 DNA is TGTGCCATCAAGGAAGCGGGAGGGTACGAGCAGTACTTC. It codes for CAIKEAGGYEQYF.

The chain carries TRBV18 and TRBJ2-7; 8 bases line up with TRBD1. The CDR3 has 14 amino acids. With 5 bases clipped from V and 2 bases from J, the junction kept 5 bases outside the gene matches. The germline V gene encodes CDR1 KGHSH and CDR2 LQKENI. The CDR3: CASSKGQGTYEQYF. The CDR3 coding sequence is TGTGCCAGCTCAAAAGGACAGGGCACCTACGAGCAGTACTTC. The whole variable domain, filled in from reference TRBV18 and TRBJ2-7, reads NAGVMQNPRHLVRRRGQEARLRCSPMKGHSHVYWYRQLPEEGLKFMVYLQKENIIDESGMPKERFSAEFPKEGPSILRIQQVVRGDSAAYFCASSKGQGTYEQYFGPGTRLTVT.

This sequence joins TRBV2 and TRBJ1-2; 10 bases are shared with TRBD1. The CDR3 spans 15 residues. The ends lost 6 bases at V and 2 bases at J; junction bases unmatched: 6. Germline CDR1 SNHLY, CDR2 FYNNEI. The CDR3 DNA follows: TGTGCCAGCAGACCGACAGGGGGCGCCAACTATGGCTACACCTTC. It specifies CASRPTGGANYGYTF.

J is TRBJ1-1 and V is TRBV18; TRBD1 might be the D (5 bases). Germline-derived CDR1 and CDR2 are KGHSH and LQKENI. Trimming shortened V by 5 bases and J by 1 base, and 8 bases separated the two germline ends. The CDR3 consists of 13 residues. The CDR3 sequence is CASSSDRNTEAFF. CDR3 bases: TGTGCCAGCTCATCTGACAGGAACACTGAAGCTTTCTTT.

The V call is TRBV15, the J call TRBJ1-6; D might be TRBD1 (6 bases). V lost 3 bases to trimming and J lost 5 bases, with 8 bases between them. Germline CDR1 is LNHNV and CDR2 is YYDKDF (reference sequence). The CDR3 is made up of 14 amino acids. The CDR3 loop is CATSRTGDNSPLHF. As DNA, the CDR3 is TGTGCCACCAGCAGGACAGGTGATAATTCACCCCTCCACTTT. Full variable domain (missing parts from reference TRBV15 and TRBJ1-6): DAMVIQNPRYQVTQFGKPVTLSCSQTLNHNVMYWYQQKSSQAPKLLFHYYDKDFNNEADTPDNFQSRRPNTSFCFLDIRSPGLGDTAMYLCATSRTGDNSPLHFGNGTRLTVT.

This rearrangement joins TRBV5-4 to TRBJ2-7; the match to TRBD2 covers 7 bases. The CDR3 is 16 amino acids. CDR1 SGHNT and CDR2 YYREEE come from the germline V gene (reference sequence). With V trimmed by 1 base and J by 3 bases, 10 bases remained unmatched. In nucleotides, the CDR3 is TGTGCCAGCAGCTTGCTCGGGGGGAAGGTGGACTACGAGCAGTACTTC. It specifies CASSLLGGKVDYEQYF.

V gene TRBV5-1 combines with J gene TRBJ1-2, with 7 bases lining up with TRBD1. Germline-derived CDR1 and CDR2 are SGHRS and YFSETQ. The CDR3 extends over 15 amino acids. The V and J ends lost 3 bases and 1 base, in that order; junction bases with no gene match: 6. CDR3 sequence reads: CASSSTGQYNYGYTF. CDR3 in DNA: TGCGCCAGCAGCTCCACGGGACAGTATAACTATGGCTACACCTTC.

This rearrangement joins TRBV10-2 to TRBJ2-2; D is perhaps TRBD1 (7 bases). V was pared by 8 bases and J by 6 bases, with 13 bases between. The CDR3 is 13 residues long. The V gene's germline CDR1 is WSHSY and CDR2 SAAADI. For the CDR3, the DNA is TGCGCCAGCGAACAGGGGACTCCCGGGGAGCTGTTTTTT. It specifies CASEQGTPGELFF.

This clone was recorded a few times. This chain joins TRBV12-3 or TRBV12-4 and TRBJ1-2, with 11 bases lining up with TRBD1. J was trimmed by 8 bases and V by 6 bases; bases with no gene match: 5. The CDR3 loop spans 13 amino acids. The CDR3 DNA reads TGTGCCAGCAGGGAAGGGACAGGGGGAGGCTACACCTTC. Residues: CASREGTGGGYTF.

The DNA of the CDR3 is TGTGCCAGCAGCCGAGAGGGGGTTAGAAACACTGAAGCTTTCTTT. It specifies CASSREGVRNTEAFF. The V call is TRBV25-1, the J call TRBJ1-1, with D possibly matching TRBD1 (6 bases). The CDR3 contains 15 residues. Trimming pared 6 bases from V and 2 bases from J, leaving 16 bases between. Germline V gene lookup returns CDR1 MGHDK and CDR2 SYGVNS.

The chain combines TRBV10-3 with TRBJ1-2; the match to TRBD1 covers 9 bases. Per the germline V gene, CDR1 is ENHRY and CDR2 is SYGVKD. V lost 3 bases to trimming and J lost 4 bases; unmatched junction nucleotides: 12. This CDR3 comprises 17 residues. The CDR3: CAISEVDRGVPPYGYTF. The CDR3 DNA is TGTGCCATCAGTGAAGTGGACAGGGGAGTGCCCCCCTATGGCTACACCTTC.

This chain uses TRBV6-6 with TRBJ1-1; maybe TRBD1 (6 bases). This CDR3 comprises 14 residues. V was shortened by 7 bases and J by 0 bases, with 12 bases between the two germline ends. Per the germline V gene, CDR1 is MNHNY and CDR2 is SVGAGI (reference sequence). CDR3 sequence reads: CASIYGGLNTEAFF. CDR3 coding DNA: TGTGCCAGCATCTACGGGGGGCTGAACACTGAAGCTTTCTTT.

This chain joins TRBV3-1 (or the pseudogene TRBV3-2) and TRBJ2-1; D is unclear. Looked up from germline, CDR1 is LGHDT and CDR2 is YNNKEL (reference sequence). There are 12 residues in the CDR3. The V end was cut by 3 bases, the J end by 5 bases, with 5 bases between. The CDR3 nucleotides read TGTGCCAGCAGCCACCTAAACAATGAGCAGTTCTTC. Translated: CASSHLNNEQFF.

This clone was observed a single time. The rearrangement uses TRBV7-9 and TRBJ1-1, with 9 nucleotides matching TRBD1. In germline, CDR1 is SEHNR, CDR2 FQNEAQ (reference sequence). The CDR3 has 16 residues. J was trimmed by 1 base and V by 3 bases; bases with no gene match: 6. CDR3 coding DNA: TGTGCCAGCAGCTTTTCACAGGGGGCTGGGAACACTGAAGCTTTCTTT. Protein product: CASSFSQGAGNTEAFF.

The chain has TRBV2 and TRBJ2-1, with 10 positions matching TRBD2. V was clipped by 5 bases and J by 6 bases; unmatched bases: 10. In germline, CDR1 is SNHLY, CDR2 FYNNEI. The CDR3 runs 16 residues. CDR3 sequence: CASSPQLAGYSNEQFF. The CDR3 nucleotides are TGTGCCAGCAGTCCCCAACTAGCGGGGTACTCCAATGAGCAGTTCTTC.

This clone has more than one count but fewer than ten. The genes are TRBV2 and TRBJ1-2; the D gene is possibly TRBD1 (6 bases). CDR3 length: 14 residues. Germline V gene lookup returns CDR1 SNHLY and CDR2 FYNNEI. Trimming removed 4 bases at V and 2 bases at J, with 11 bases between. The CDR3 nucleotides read TGTGCCAGCAGTGTCACAGGGAAGAACTATGGCTACACCTTC. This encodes CASSVTGKNYGYTF.

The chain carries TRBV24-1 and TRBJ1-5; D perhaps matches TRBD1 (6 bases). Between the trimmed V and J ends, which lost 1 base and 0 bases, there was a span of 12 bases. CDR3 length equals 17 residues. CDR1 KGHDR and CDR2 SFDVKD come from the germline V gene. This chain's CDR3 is CATSDFLQGSSNQPQHF. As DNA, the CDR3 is TGTGCCACCAGTGATTTTCTACAGGGTAGTAGCAATCAGCCCCAGCATTTT.

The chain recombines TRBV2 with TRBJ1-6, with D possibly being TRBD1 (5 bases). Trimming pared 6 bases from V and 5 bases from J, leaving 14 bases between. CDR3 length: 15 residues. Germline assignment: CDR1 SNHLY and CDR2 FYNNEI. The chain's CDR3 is CASRGQGGNNSPLHF. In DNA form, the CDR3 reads TGTGCCAGCAGAGGCCAGGGTGGCAATAATTCACCCCTCCACTTT.